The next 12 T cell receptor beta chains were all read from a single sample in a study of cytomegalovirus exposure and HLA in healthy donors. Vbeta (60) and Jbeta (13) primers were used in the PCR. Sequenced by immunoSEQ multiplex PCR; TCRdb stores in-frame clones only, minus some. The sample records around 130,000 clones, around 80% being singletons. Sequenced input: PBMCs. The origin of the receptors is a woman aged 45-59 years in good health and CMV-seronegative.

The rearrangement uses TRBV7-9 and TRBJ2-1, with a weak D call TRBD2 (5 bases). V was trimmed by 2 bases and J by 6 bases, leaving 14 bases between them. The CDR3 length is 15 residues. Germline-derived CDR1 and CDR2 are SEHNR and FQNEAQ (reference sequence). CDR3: CASSLSASRLNEQFF. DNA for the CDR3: TGTGCCAGCAGCTTATCGGCTAGCAGGCTCAATGAGCAGTTCTTC.

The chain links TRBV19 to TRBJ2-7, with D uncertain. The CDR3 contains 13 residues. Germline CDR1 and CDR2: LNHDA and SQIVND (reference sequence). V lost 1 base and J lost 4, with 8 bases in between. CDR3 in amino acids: CASSIAPAYEQYV. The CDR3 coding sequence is TGTGCCAGTAGTATAGCCCCAGCGTACGAGCAGTACGTC.

The CDR3 nucleotides are TGTGCCAGCACTGAAGTAGGGGGAGTGGGGTACAATGAGCAGTTCTTC. It translates to CASTEVGGVGYNEQFF. V is TRBV9 and J is TRBJ2-1; D perhaps matches TRBD1 (6 bases). V was cut by 6 bases and J by 4 bases, with 20 bases left in between. CDR1 and CDR2 from the germline V gene are SGDLS and YYNGEE. The CDR3 contains 16 residues.

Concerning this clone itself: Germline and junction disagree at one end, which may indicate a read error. CDR3 DNA sequence: TGCGCCAGCAGCCAAGGGTCCGCGGCGAACTATGGCTACCCCTTC. Amino acid sequence: CASSQGSAANYGYPF. The chain is built from TRBV4-3 and TRBJ1-2; unclear D gene. The CDR3 contains 15 residues. CDR1 is LGHNA, CDR2 YSLEER, per germline.

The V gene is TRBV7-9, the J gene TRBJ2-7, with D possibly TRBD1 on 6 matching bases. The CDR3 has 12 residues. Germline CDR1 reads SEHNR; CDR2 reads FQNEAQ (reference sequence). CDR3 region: CSSSEQGNEQYV. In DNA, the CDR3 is TGTTCCAGCAGCGAACAGGGTAACGAGCAGTACGTC.

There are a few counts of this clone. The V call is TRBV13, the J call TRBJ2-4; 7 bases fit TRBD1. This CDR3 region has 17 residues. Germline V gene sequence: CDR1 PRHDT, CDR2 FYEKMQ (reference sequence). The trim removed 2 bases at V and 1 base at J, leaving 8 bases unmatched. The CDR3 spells CASSLRQGMNAKNIQYF. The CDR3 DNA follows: TGTGCCAGCAGCTTACGACAGGGAATGAATGCCAAAAACATTCAGTACTTC.

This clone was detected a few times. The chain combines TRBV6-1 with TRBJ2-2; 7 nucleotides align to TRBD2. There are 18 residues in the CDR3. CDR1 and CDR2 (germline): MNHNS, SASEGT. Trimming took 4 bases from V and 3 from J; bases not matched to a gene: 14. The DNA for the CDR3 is TGTGCCAGCAGTGCCCAAAGCGGGACCGCATTGTACACCGGGGAGCTGTTTTTT. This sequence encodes CASSAQSGTALYTGELFF.

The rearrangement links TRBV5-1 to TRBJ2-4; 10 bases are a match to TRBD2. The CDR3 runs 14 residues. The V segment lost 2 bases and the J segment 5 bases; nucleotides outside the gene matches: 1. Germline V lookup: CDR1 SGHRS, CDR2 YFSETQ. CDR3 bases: TGCGCCAGCAGCTTAGGACTAGCGGAAAACATTCAGTACTTC. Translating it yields CASSLGLAENIQYF.

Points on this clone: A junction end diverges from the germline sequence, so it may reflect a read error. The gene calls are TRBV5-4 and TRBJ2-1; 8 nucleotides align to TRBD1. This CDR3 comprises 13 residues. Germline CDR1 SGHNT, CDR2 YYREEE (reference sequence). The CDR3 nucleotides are TGTGCCAGCAGTTTGGACAGGGCGGGTGAGCAGTTCTTC. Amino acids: CASSLDRAGEQFF.

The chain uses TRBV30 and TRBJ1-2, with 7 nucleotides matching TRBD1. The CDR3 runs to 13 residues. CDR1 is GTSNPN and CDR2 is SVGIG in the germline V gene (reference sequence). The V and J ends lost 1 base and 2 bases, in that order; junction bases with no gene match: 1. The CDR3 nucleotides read TGTGCCTGGAGTGCGGACAGGAACTATGGCTACACCTTC. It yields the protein CAWSADRNYGYTF.

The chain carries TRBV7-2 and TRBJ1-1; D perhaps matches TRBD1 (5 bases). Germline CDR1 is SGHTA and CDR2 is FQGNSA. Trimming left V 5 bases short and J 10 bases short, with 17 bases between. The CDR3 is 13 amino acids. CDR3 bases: TGTGCCAGCAGCCCCCGTGGGGGGTACGGAGCTTTCTTT. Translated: CASSPRGGYGAFF.

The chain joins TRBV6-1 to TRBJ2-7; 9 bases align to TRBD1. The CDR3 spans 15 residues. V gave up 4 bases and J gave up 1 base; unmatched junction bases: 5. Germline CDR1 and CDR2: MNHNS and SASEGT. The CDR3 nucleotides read TGTGCCAGCAGTGGCCGGGACAGGGAGTCCTACGAGCAGTACTTC. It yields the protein CASSGRDRESYEQYF.